A single sample gave rise to the 17 T cell receptor beta chains below, sequenced in a study of technical replicates of blood from a handful of donors. Here immunoSEQ multiplex PCR was the method, and the copy in TCRdb shows in-frame clones only, minus some. The data hold 60,000 to 65,000 clones, with about 88% observed a single time. Sequenced material: PBMCs. The receptor source for this set is a human donor in good health. Some clones in this sample may be carry-over from other donors' samples.

In this sample, this clone turned up many times. This sequence joins TRBV4-3 and TRBJ2-3; D may be TRBD2 (6 bases). The CDR3 sequence is 15 residues long. Trimming cost V 0 bases and J 3 bases, with 10 bases left between them. Germline CDR1 LGHNA, CDR2 YSLEER. CDR3 region: CASSQEGRETDTQYF. In DNA, the CDR3 is TGCGCCAGCAGCCAAGAGGGACGGGAGACAGATACGCAGTATTTT.

The chain combines TRBV7-8 with TRBJ2-3; TRBD2 matches 10 bases. The CDR3 contains 15 residues. Germline CDR1 is SGHVS and CDR2 is FQNEAQ. J was trimmed by 2 bases and V by 2 bases; bases with no gene match: 1. The CDR3: CASSLLAGVTDTQYF. Here the CDR3 DNA reads TGTGCCAGCAGCTTACTAGCGGGGGTCACAGATACGCAGTATTTT.

The chain carries TRBV5-1 and TRBJ2-1; no firm D call. Trimming took 2 bases from V and 1 from J, leaving 10 bases between them. CDR1 is SGHRS and CDR2 is YFSETQ in the germline V gene. The CDR3 length is 15 residues. As DNA, the CDR3 is TGCGCCAGCAGCTTTCACCCAGGTTCCTACAATGAGCAGTTCTTC. Translation gives CASSFHPGSYNEQFF.

This rearrangement joins TRBV18 to TRBJ2-7, with 7 bases that match TRBD2. This CDR3 is built from 12 residues. J lost 3 bases, V lost 4 bases, and 0 bases had no gene match. CDR1 is KGHSH and CDR2 is LQKENI in the germline V gene. The CDR3 here is CASSRGGYEQYF. The CDR3 DNA reads as TGTGCCAGCTCACGGGGGGGCTACGAGCAGTACTTC.

The chain is built from TRBV5-1 and TRBJ1-6, with no clear D. Between the trimmed V and J ends, which lost 0 bases and 9 bases, there was a span of 16 bases. Germline CDR1 SGHRS, CDR2 YFSETQ. The CDR3 totals 16 residues. DNA for the CDR3: TGCGCCAGCAGCTTGGTAAATCGACTGGAGGGTTCACCCCTCCACTTT. This sequence encodes CASSLVNRLEGSPLHF.

The gene calls are TRBV30 and TRBJ2-5; tentative D call: TRBD1 (6 bases). CDR1 and CDR2 from the germline V gene are GTSNPN and SVGIG (reference sequence). The CDR3 contains 13 residues. V was cut by 1 base and J by 5 bases, with 11 bases left in between. CDR3 amino acids: CAWSATGSETQYF. The DNA of the CDR3 is TGTGCCTGGAGTGCAACAGGGTCGGAGACCCAGTACTTC.

This chain joins TRBV7-9 and TRBJ2-1; D is possibly TRBD2 (6 bases). This CDR3 has 15 amino acids. Trimming pared 1 base from V and 5 bases from J, leaving 12 bases between. Germline V gives CDR1 SEHNR, CDR2 FQNEAQ (reference sequence). CDR3 protein: CASSLVPGEDNEQFF. CDR3 nucleotides: TGTGCCAGCAGCTTAGTTCCGGGGGAGGACAATGAGCAGTTCTTC.

This chain joins TRBV2 and TRBJ1-5, with TRBD1 matching over 7 bases. CDR1 and CDR2 from the germline V gene are SNHLY and FYNNEI. The CDR3 loop spans 15 amino acids. Trimming removed 3 bases from V and 6 bases from J; junction bases left unmatched: 8. CDR3 region: CASSDARGLAQPQHF. The CDR3 nucleotides read TGTGCCAGCAGTGATGCAAGGGGGCTCGCTCAGCCCCAGCATTTT.

The rearrangement links TRBV5-1 to TRBJ2-2; TRBD1 agrees at 7 bases. CDR1 SGHRS and CDR2 YFSETQ come from the germline V gene. V shed 0 bases, J shed 7 bases, and the junction held 6 bases outside the gene matches. The CDR3 extends over 15 amino acids. The CDR3 coding sequence is TGCGCCAGCAGCTTGGTACAGGGGTTGGACGGGGAGCTGTTTTTT. Translation gives CASSLVQGLDGELFF. Drawing the rest from reference TRBV5-1 and TRBJ2-2, the complete variable domain is KAGVTQTPRYLIKTRGQQVTLSCSPISGHRSVSWYQQTPGQGLQFLFEYFSETQRNKGNFPGRFSGRQFSNSRSEMNVSTLELGDSALYLCASSLVQGLDGELFFGEGSRLTVL.

This chain connects TRBV29-1 to TRBJ2-1; 13 nucleotides align to TRBD2. Germline assignment: CDR1 SQVTM and CDR2 ANQGSEA. This CDR3 has 15 residues. V lost 6 bases to trimming and J lost 9 bases; unmatched junction nucleotides: 11. The CDR3 nucleotides read TGCAGCGTCGGGACTAGCGGGGTTCTATCTGGTGAGCAGTTCTTC. Translation gives CSVGTSGVLSGEQFF.

The rearrangement joins TRBV10-2 to TRBJ2-7; D gene unclear. CDR3 length equals 14 residues. V shed 2 bases and J shed 2 bases, with 10 bases lying between them. Per the germline V gene, CDR1 is WSHSY and CDR2 is SAAADI. In nucleotides, the CDR3 is TGCGCCAGCAGTGAGGTACGGGTAGCCTACGAGCAGTACTTC. It translates to CASSEVRVAYEQYF.

V is TRBV27 and J is TRBJ2-5; 9 nucleotides agree with TRBD2. CDR1 MNHEY and CDR2 SMNVEV come from the germline V gene (reference sequence). The CDR3 covers 14 residues. V lost 10 bases, J lost 2 bases, and 8 bases stayed unmatched. The CDR3 reads CATRRLAVQETQYF. The CDR3 coding sequence is TGTGCCACCAGGAGACTAGCGGTTCAAGAGACCCAGTACTTC.

V and J are TRBV4-3 and TRBJ2-7, with 8 bases fitting TRBD2. The V gene end was trimmed by 4 bases and the J gene end by 2 bases; junction bases not matched to a gene: 4. The CDR3 has 14 residues. The germline V gene has CDR1 LGHNA and CDR2 YSLEER. The CDR3 sequence: CASSLTSGTYEQYF. The CDR3 DNA reads TGCGCCAGCAGCCTAACTAGCGGTACCTACGAGCAGTACTTC.

The V and J genes are TRBV11-1 and TRBJ2-1; 9 bases match TRBD1. V lost 0 bases to trimming and J lost 6 bases; unmatched junction nucleotides: 6. Germline V CDR1 and CDR2: SGHAT, FQDESV (reference sequence). The CDR3 is 16 amino acids. The CDR3 is CASSLARTGVGNEQFF. The CDR3 nucleotides read TGTGCCAGCAGCTTAGCGCGGACAGGGGTAGGCAATGAGCAGTTCTTC.

This chain connects TRBV10-3 to TRBJ2-7, with D possibly matching TRBD2 (6 bases). V was trimmed by 3 bases and J by 0 bases, leaving 12 bases between them. Per germline, CDR1 ENHRY and CDR2 SYGVKD. The CDR3 consists of 15 residues. The CDR3 DNA is TGTGCCATCAGTGACCTCCTAGCGAACTCCTACGAGCAGTACTTC. It is translated as CAISDLLANSYEQYF.

This sequence joins TRBV5-4 and TRBJ1-2; 10 bases match TRBD1. Losses at the gene ends were 4 bases for V and 6 bases for J; bases not matched to a gene: 9. This CDR3 spans 15 amino acids. CDR1 is SGHNT and CDR2 is YYREEE in the germline V gene (reference sequence). The chain's CDR3 is CASSIVDRGAHGYTF. The CDR3 bases are TGTGCCAGCAGCATAGTGGACAGGGGGGCCCATGGCTACACCTTC.

This chain's CDR3 is CASSLSGTSYEQYF. In DNA form, the CDR3 reads TGTGCCAGCAGCTTGTCCGGGACTAGCTACGAGCAGTACTTC. The chain links TRBV7-8 to TRBJ2-7, with 8 positions matching TRBD2. Germline CDR1 reads SGHVS; CDR2 reads FQNEAQ. The junction had 4 bases not matched to a gene; V was cut back by 3 bases and J by 3 bases. There are 14 residues in the CDR3.